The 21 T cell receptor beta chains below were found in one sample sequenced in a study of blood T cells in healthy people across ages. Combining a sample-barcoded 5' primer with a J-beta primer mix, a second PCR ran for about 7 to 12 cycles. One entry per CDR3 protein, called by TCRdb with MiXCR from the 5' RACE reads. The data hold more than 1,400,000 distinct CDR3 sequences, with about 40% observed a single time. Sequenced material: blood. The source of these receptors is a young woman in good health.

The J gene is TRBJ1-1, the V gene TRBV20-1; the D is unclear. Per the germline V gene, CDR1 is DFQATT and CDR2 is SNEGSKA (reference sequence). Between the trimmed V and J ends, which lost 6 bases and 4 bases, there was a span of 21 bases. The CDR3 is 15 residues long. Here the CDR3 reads CSARYGGDLLTEAFF. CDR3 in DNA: TGCAGTGCGAGATATGGCGGAGACCTACTCACTGAAGCTTTCTTT.

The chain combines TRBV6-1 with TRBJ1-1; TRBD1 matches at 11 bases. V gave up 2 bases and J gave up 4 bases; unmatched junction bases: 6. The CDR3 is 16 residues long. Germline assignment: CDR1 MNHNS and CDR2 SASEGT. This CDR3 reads CASSEIAGTGGTEAFF. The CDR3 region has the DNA TGTGCCAGCAGTGAAATAGCCGGGACAGGGGGCACTGAAGCTTTCTTT.

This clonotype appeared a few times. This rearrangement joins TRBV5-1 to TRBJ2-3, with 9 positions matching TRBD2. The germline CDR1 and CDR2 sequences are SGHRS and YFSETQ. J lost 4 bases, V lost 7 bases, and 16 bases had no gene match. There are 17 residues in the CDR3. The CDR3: CASRYGESSGAADTQYF. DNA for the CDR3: TGCGCCAGCCGATACGGCGAATCTAGCGGGGCCGCAGATACGCAGTATTTT.

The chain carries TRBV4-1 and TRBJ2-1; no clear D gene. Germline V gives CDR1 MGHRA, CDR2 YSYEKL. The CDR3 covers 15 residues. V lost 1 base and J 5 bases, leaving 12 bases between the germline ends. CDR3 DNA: TGCGCCAGCAGCCAAGCGTTCGGCAGAAACAATGAGCAGTTCTTC. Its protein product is CASSQAFGRNNEQFF.

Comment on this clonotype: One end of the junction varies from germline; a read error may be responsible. The CDR3 bases are TGTGTCAGCAGTCCGACAGGGTTAGCACCCCTCCACTTT. Amino acids: CVSSPTGLAPLHF. The genes are TRBV6-6 and TRBJ1-6; TRBD1 matches 7 bases. Per germline, CDR1 MNHNY and CDR2 SVGAGI (reference sequence). The CDR3 is 13 residues long.

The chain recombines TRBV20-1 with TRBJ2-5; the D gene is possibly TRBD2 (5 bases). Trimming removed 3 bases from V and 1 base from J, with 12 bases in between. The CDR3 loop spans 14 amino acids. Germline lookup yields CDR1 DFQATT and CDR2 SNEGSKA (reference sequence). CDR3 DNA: TGCAGTGCTAGGGAAACTAGAGTCCAAGAGACCCAGTACTTC. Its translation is CSARETRVQETQYF.

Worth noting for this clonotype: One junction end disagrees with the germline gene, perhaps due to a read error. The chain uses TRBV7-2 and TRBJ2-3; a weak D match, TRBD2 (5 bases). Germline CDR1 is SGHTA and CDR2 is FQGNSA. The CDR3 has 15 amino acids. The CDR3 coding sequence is TGTGCCAGCAGCTTTCGCGGGCGAAGCACAGATGCGCAGTATTTT. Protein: CASSFRGRSTDAQYF.

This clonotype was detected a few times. The CDR3 DNA reads TGTGCCAGCAGTTCAACCGGGGGCCCCTCCTACGAGCAGTACTTC. Encoded protein: CASSSTGGPSYEQYF. The chain is built from TRBV27 and TRBJ2-7, with D perhaps given as TRBD1 or TRBD2 (6 bases each). V was cut by 4 bases and J by 0 bases, with 13 bases left in between. Germline lookup yields CDR1 MNHEY and CDR2 SMNVEV (reference sequence). The CDR3 consists of 15 residues.

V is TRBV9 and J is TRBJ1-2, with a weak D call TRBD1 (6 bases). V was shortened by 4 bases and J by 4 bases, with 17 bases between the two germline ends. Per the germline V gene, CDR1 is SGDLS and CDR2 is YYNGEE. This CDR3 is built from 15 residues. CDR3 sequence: CASSSSTGHRYGYTF. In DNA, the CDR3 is TGTGCCAGCAGCTCTTCAACGGGACACCGCTATGGCTACACCTTC.

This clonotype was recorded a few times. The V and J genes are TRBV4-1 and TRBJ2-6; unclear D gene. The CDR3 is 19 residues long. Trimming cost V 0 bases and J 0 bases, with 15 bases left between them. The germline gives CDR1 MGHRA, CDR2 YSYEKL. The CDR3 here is CASSQDLGRQSSGANVLTF. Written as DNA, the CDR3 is TGCGCCAGCAGCCAAGATTTAGGACGCCAGAGCTCTGGGGCCAACGTCCTGACTTTC.

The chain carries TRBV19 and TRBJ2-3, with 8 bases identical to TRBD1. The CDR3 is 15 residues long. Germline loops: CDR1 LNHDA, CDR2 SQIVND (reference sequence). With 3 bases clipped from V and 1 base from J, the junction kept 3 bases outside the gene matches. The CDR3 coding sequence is TGTGCCAGTAGTATCGACAGGGGTGGCACAGATACGCAGTATTTT. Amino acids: CASSIDRGGTDTQYF.

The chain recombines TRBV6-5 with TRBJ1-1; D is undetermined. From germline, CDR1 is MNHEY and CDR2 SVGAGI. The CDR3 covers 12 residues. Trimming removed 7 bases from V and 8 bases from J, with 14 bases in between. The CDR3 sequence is CASTDGVIEAFF. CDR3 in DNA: TGTGCCAGCACCGACGGGGTTATCGAAGCTTTCTTT.

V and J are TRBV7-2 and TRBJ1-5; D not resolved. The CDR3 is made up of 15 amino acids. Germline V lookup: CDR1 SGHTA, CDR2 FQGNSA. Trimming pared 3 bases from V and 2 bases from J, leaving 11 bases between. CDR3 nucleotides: TGTGCCAGCAGCTTTCTGGGAGGCGGCAATCAGCCCCAGCATTTT. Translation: CASSFLGGGNQPQHF.

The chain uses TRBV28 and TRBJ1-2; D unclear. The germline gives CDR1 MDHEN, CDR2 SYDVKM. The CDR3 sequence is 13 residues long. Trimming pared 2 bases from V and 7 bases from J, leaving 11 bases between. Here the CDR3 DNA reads TGTGCCAGCAGTTTAGAGGCAGGCCGTGGCTACACCTTC. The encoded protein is CASSLEAGRGYTF.

The CDR3 sequence: CASSPQGPGSYNEQFF. DNA for the CDR3: TGCGCCAGCAGCCCGCAGGGGCCCGGCTCCTACAATGAGCAGTTCTTC. The chain has TRBV5-1 and TRBJ2-1, with D possibly TRBD1 on 6 matching bases. CDR1 and CDR2 from the germline V gene are SGHRS and YFSETQ. Between the trimmed V and J ends, which lost 4 bases and 0 bases, there was a span of 14 bases. This CDR3 is 16 amino acids long.

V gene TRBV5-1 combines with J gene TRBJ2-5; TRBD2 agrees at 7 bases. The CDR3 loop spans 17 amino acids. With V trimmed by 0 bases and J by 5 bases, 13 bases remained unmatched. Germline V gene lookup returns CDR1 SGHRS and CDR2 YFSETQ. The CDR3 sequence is CASSLDPPSGGGETQYF. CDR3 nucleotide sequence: TGCGCCAGCAGCTTGGACCCACCTTCGGGGGGAGGTGAGACCCAGTACTTC.

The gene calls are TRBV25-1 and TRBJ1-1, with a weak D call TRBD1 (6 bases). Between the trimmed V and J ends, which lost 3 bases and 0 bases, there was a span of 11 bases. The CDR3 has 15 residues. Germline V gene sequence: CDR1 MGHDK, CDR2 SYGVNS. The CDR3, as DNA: TGTGCCAGCAGTGACAGGGGCAGCATGAACACTGAAGCTTTCTTT. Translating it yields CASSDRGSMNTEAFF.

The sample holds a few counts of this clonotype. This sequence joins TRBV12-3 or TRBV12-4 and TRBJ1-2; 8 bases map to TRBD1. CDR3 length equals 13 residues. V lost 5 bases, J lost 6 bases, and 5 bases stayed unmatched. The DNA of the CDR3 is TGTGCCAGCAGTGACAGGGGTCCCAATGGCTACACCTTC. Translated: CASSDRGPNGYTF.

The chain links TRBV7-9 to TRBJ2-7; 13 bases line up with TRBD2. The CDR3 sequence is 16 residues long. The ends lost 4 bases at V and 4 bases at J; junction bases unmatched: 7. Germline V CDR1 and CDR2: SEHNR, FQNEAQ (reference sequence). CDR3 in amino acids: CASSSFGTSGVYEQYF. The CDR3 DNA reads TGTGCCAGCAGCTCCTTCGGGACTAGCGGGGTTTACGAGCAGTACTTC.

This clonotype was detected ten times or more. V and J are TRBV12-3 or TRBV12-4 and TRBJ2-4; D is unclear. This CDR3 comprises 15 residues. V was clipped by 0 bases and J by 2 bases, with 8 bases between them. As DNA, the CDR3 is TGTGCCAGCAGTTTAGCTCTCGGGTCCAAAAACATTCAGTACTTC. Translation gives CASSLALGSKNIQYF.

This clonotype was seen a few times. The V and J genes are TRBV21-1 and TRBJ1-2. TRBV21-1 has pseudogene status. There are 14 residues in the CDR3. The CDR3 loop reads CASSKREDTYGYTF. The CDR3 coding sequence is TGTGCCAGCAGCAAGAGGGAGGATACCTATGGCTACACCTTC.